The 30 T cell receptor beta chains below come from one sample, sequenced in a study of T cell changes during pregnancy in multiple sclerosis. TCRdb's copy holds only in-frame clones and misses some; the assay was immunoSEQ multiplex PCR. The sample has 40,000 to 55,000 clones; over 80% are singletons. The specimen sequenced was peripheral blood. These TCRs come from a female donor with multiple sclerosis, enrolled in a pregnancy study.

V is TRBV5-6 and J is TRBJ2-3, with D uncertain. From germline, CDR1 is SGHDT and CDR2 YYEEEE. Trimming took off 1 base at V and 0 bases at J, with 12 bases between the two ends. The CDR3 has 16 amino acids. The CDR3 reads CASSLNTDASTDTQYF. CDR3 DNA sequence: TGTGCCAGCAGCTTGAATACGGATGCTAGCACAGATACGCAGTATTTT.

This chain joins TRBV6-1 and TRBJ2-7, with a weak D call TRBD2 (5 bases). The CDR3 has 14 amino acids. Germline values: CDR1 MNHNS, CDR2 SASEGT. Trimming stripped 5 bases from V and 2 bases from J, with 13 bases between. CDR3 protein: CASSPESGAYEQYF. As DNA, the CDR3 is TGTGCCAGCAGTCCCGAGTCCGGGGCCTACGAGCAGTACTTC.

V usage is TRBV9 and J usage is TRBJ1-2; TRBD1 agrees at 8 bases. The CDR3 runs 14 residues. The V segment lost 2 bases and the J segment 6 bases; nucleotides outside the gene matches: 6. Germline assignment: CDR1 SGDLS and CDR2 YYNGEE. This CDR3 reads CASSVSQGEDGYTF. Written as DNA, the CDR3 is TGTGCCAGCAGCGTCTCACAGGGGGAGGATGGCTACACCTTC.

This sequence joins TRBV5-1 and TRBJ2-7; a weak D match, TRBD2 (5 bases). The CDR3 loop spans 13 amino acids. The V gene's germline CDR1 is SGHRS and CDR2 YFSETQ. The V end lost 5 bases, the J end lost 7 bases, and 16 bases lay between the germline ends. The CDR3 reads CASRPGASGEQYF. The DNA for the CDR3 is TGCGCCAGCAGGCCCGGCGCCTCGGGAGAGCAGTACTTC.

This chain uses TRBV6-6 with TRBJ2-5, with a tentative D call TRBD1 (6 bases). This CDR3 region has 13 residues. CDR1 is MNHNY, CDR2 SVGAGI, per germline (reference sequence). Trimming left V 6 bases short and J 5 bases short, with 13 bases between. As DNA, the CDR3 is TGTGCCAGCAGCTCTACAGGGCATGAGACCCAGTACTTC. This gives the protein CASSSTGHETQYF.

The J gene is TRBJ1-5, the V gene TRBV4-3; D gene unclear. The CDR3 contains 14 residues. With 0 bases removed from V and 5 bases from J, the gap between germline ends came to 8 bases. Germline V gene data show CDR1 as LGHNA and CDR2 as YSLEER. CDR3 nucleotides: TGCGCCAGCAGCCAAGATGGGCGAGATCAGCCCCAGCATTTT. It yields the protein CASSQDGRDQPQHF.

The chain links TRBV7-2 to TRBJ2-5; D unclear. This CDR3 region has 13 residues. V was clipped by 5 bases and J by 5 bases, with 12 bases between them. CDR1 is SGHTA, CDR2 FQGNSA, per germline. Here the CDR3 reads CASSEGIKETQYF. The CDR3 DNA is TGTGCCAGCAGCGAAGGGATTAAGGAGACCCAGTACTTC.

The V and J genes are TRBV30 and TRBJ2-2, with D unresolved. Trimming stripped 3 bases from V and 4 bases from J, with 3 bases between. Germline CDR1 is GTSNPN and CDR2 is SVGIG (reference sequence). This CDR3 region has 11 residues. For the CDR3, the DNA is TGTGCCTGGAGCAGCACCGGGGAGCTGTTTTTT. The encoded protein is CAWSSTGELFF.

The chain carries TRBV4-3 and TRBJ2-7, with 7 bases matching TRBD2. Germline V lookup: CDR1 LGHNA, CDR2 YSLEER. V lost 0 bases and J lost 6; bases outside the gene matches: 8. This CDR3 contains 15 residues. This chain's CDR3 is CASSQDGTTLSEQYF. In DNA form, the CDR3 reads TGCGCCAGCAGCCAAGACGGGACTACCCTTTCCGAGCAGTACTTC.

The CDR3 sequence is CASSQKYRDYTEAFF. CDR3 sequence (DNA): TGTGCCAGCAGCCAAAAGTACAGGGATTACACTGAAGCTTTCTTT. The chain employs TRBV14 and TRBJ1-1, with D possibly TRBD1 on 6 matching bases. The CDR3 runs to 15 residues. CDR1 and CDR2 (germline): SGHDN, FVKESK. Trimming left V 2 bases short and J 3 bases short, with 13 bases between. The whole variable domain, filled in from reference TRBV14 and TRBJ1-1, reads EAGVTQFPSHSVIEKGQTVTLRCDPISGHDNLYWYRRVMGKEIKFLLHFVKESKQDESGMPNNRFLAERTGGTYSTLKVQPAELEDSGVYFCASSQKYRDYTEAFFGQGTRLTVV.

This chain connects TRBV5-1 to TRBJ2-7; 15 bases agree with TRBD2. Germline values: CDR1 SGHRS, CDR2 YFSETQ. The CDR3 sequence is 16 residues long. Trimming at V came to 3 bases and at J to 3 bases, leaving 4 bases not matched to a gene. CDR3 DNA: TGCGCCAGCAGCTCAGGACTAGCGGGGGGGAACTACGAGCAGTACTTC. Residues: CASSSGLAGGNYEQYF. Using reference TRBV5-1 and TRBJ2-7 for the parts outside the CDR3, the full variable domain is KAGVTQTPRYLIKTRGQQVTLSCSPISGHRSVSWYQQTPGQGLQFLFEYFSETQRNKGNFPGRFSGRQFSNSRSEMNVSTLELGDSALYLCASSSGLAGGNYEQYFGPGTRLTVT.

J is TRBJ1-1 and V is TRBV2, with D unclear. In germline, CDR1 is SNHLY, CDR2 FYNNEI. The CDR3 spans 14 residues. V dropped 1 base and J dropped 0 bases, with 6 bases sitting between them. This chain's CDR3 is CASSEGDLNTEAFF. The CDR3 DNA reads TGTGCCAGCAGTGAAGGGGATCTGAACACTGAAGCTTTCTTT.

The rearrangement links TRBV28 to TRBJ2-5, with TRBD1 matching 9 bases. J gave up 11 bases and V 4 bases, and 5 bases lay outside the gene matches. CDR3 size: 12 residues. Germline-derived CDR1 and CDR2 are MDHEN and SYDVKM. CDR3: CASSWGQGVQYF. The CDR3 bases are TGTGCCAGCAGTTGGGGACAGGGAGTGCAGTACTTC.

The V call is TRBV6-5, the J call TRBJ1-4; TRBD1 is a possible D gene (5 bases). In germline, CDR1 is MNHEY, CDR2 SVGAGI. The CDR3 is 14 amino acids. Trimming cost V 4 bases and J 8 bases, with 14 bases left between them. The CDR3 DNA follows: TGTGCCAGCAGTTCCCGGGACGGACGGGAAAAACTGTTTTTT. Residues: CASSSRDGREKLFF.

V gene TRBV4-2 combines with J gene TRBJ2-1; TRBD2 aligns across 12 bases. In germline, CDR1 is LGHNA, CDR2 YNFKEQ. V trimming: 3 bases; J trimming: 0 bases; junction bases outside the gene matches: 0. There are 16 residues in the CDR3. CDR3 in amino acids: CASSQTSGSSYNEQFF. CDR3 nucleotides: TGTGCCAGCAGCCAGACTAGCGGGAGCTCCTACAATGAGCAGTTCTTC.

The chain employs TRBV10-3 and TRBJ2-7, with 13 nucleotides matching TRBD2. V trimming: 10 bases; J trimming: 5 bases; junction bases outside the gene matches: 5. The CDR3 covers 13 residues. In germline, CDR1 is ENHRY, CDR2 SYGVKD. The CDR3: CATGTSGTDEQYF. In DNA, the CDR3 is TGTGCCACCGGGACTAGCGGGACCGACGAGCAGTACTTC.

This rearrangement joins TRBV2 to TRBJ2-5; 7 bases align to TRBD2. CDR3 length: 14 residues. Germline CDR1 reads SNHLY; CDR2 reads FYNNEI. Unmatched junction bases numbered 9, after V lost 6 bases and J lost 5 bases. The CDR3 reads CASSETSQYETQYF. Written as DNA, the CDR3 is TGTGCCAGCAGCGAGACTAGCCAGTACGAGACCCAGTACTTC.

The chain uses TRBV28 and TRBJ2-7, with D uncertain. V lost 4 bases to trimming and J lost 4 bases, with 14 bases between them. The CDR3 loop spans 14 amino acids. Per the germline V gene, CDR1 is MDHEN and CDR2 is SYDVKM. The CDR3 region has the DNA TGTGCCAGCAGTTCACCAGCCCTGGGGTACGAGCAGTACTTC. Amino acids: CASSSPALGYEQYF.

The chain links TRBV11-2 to TRBJ2-1; 11 bases are shared with TRBD2. The V and J ends lost 4 bases and 0 bases, in that order; junction bases with no gene match: 2. The CDR3 runs to 16 residues. Per the germline V gene, CDR1 is SGHAT and CDR2 is FQNNGV. CDR3 protein: CASSYLAGGSYNEQFF. Here the CDR3 DNA reads TGTGCCAGCAGCTACCTAGCGGGAGGCTCCTACAATGAGCAGTTCTTC.

This chain joins TRBV7-9 and TRBJ1-1; a weak D match, TRBD1 (5 bases). Trimming pared 5 bases from V and 5 bases from J, leaving 15 bases between. Germline CDR1 and CDR2: SEHNR and FQNEAQ (reference sequence). The CDR3 runs to 14 residues. This chain's CDR3 is CASSQNSEGTEAFF. CDR3 sequence (DNA): TGTGCCAGCAGCCAGAATTCAGAGGGGACTGAAGCTTTCTTT.

The V call is TRBV11-1, the J call TRBJ1-1, with unresolved D. With 3 bases removed from V and 7 bases from J, the gap between germline ends came to 12 bases. Germline values: CDR1 SGHAT, CDR2 FQDESV (reference sequence). This CDR3 region has 13 residues. In nucleotides, the CDR3 is TGTGCCAGCAGCTTGGATAAGACCAATGAAGCTTTCTTT. It translates to CASSLDKTNEAFF.

V usage is TRBV27 and J usage is TRBJ1-5, with D perhaps matching TRBD1 (6 bases). Trimming cost V 4 bases and J 2 bases, with 12 bases left between them. CDR3 size: 15 residues. Germline V gene data show CDR1 as MNHEY and CDR2 as SMNVEV (reference sequence). As DNA, the CDR3 is TGTGCCAGCAGTTCGCGGACAGCTGGCAATCAGCCCCAGCATTTT. Translation gives CASSSRTAGNQPQHF.

The chain has TRBV12-5 and TRBJ2-5; D perhaps matches TRBD2 (6 bases). V was clipped by 3 bases and J by 3 bases, with 14 bases between them. This CDR3 comprises 15 residues. Germline assignment: CDR1 LGHNT and CDR2 FRNRAP. The CDR3 DNA is TGTGCTAGTGGTTTCGGGCTAGCGCCTAAAGAGACCCAGTACTTC. Its translation is CASGFGLAPKETQYF.

The chain combines TRBV19 with TRBJ1-5; D gene unclear. The CDR3 length is 14 residues. The ends were cut back, 3 bases at V and 0 bases at J, with 6 bases in the middle. Germline V gene data show CDR1 as LNHDA and CDR2 as SQIVND (reference sequence). CDR3 nucleotides: TGTGCCAGTAGTATTTCGAATAGCAATCAGCCCCAGCATTTT. It yields the protein CASSISNSNQPQHF.

This clone came up once. This chain joins TRBV29-1 and TRBJ1-1, with D tentatively TRBD1 (5 bases). The CDR3 covers 13 residues. Germline loops: CDR1 SQVTM, CDR2 ANQGSEA. The V end was cut by 3 bases, the J end by 2 bases, with 10 bases between. As DNA, the CDR3 is TGCAGCGTTGAGGTCAGGGCAAACACTGAAGCTTTCTTT. Residues: CSVEVRANTEAFF.

V gene TRBV13 combines with J gene TRBJ2-3; 7 bases align to TRBD2. There are 16 residues in the CDR3. Germline V gives CDR1 PRHDT, CDR2 FYEKMQ (reference sequence). Trimming at V came to 1 base and at J to 4 bases, leaving 8 bases not matched to a gene. This chain's CDR3 is CASSLVGLAESDTQYF. CDR3 nucleotides: TGTGCCAGCAGCTTAGTGGGCCTAGCGGAGTCAGATACGCAGTATTTT.

The chain couples TRBV28 to TRBJ2-7; D may match TRBD1 or TRBD2 (5 bases each). The germline V and J ends were trimmed by 3 bases and 7 bases, with 13 bases remaining between them. Germline V gives CDR1 MDHEN, CDR2 SYDVKM. This CDR3 has 13 amino acids. Written as DNA, the CDR3 is TGTGCCAGCAGTTTGACGGGGTGGGGGGAGCAGTACTTC. Its protein is CASSLTGWGEQYF.

The genes are TRBV10-3 and TRBJ2-1; 11 nucleotides align to TRBD1. J gave up 4 bases and V 9 bases, and 5 bases lay outside the gene matches. The CDR3 runs to 14 residues. The V gene's germline CDR1 is ENHRY and CDR2 SYGVKD. CDR3 sequence reads: CAMTRDRGYNEQFF. In nucleotides, the CDR3 is TGTGCCATGACCCGGGACAGGGGGTACAATGAGCAGTTCTTC.

In its sample, this clone was seen a few times. This chain connects TRBV5-4 to TRBJ2-7, with D possibly being TRBD1 or TRBD2 (6 bases each). Germline lookup yields CDR1 SGHNT and CDR2 YYREEE (reference sequence). Trimming left V 0 bases short and J 2 bases short, with 15 bases between. CDR3 length: 16 residues. In nucleotides, the CDR3 is TGTGCCAGCAGCTTGGAGGCCACTAGGGGGGCCTACGAGCAGTACTTC. Its protein is CASSLEATRGAYEQYF.

The chain links TRBV5-1 to TRBJ1-1; D remains ambiguous. Trimming left V 2 bases short and J 0 bases short, with 8 bases between. Germline values: CDR1 SGHRS, CDR2 YFSETQ. The CDR3 length is 14 residues. The chain's CDR3 is CASSLITVNTEAFF. CDR3 bases: TGCGCCAGCAGCTTAATTACAGTGAACACTGAAGCTTTCTTT.